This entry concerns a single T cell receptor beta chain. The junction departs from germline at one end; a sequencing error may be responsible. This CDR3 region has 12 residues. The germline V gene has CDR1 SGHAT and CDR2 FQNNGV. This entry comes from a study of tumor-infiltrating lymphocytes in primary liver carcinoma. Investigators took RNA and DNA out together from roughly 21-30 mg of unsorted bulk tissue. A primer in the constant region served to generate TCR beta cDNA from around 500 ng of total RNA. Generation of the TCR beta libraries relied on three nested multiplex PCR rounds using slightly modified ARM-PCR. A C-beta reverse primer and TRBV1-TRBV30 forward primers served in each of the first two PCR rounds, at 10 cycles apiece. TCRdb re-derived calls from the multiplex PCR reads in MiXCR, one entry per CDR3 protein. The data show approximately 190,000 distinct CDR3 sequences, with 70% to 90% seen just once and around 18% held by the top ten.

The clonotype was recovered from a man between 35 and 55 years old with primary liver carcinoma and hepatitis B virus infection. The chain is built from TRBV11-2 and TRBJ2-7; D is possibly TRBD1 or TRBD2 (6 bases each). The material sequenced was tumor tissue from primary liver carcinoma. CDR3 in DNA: TGTGCTAGCAGTCCCGGGGGCTACGAGCAGTTTTTC. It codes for CASSPGGYEQFF.